Listed below are T cell receptor beta chains from one sample, sequenced in a study of blood T cells in healthy people across ages. TCRdb passed the 5' RACE reads through MiXCR, listing each CDR3 protein once. The sample yields fewer than 950,000 distinct CDR3 sequences, about 48% seen once. The sequencing sample was made of blood. These receptors were collected from a man older than 75 in good health. Both conserved end residues are part of each CDR3. Each record gives: J gene, D gene, clone size, V gene, CDR3 DNA, CDR3 protein. D genes are given only for firm matches. Size tells how often a clone was seen (once, few, many) or the class of an expanded clone, and some rows leave it out.

TRBJ2-4 | - | - | TRBV11-2 | TGTGCCAGCAGCGTTCAGGGTAACATTCAGTACTTC | CASSVQGNIQYF
TRBJ2-7 | - | - | TRBV10-3 | TGTGCCATCAGTTCATGGACGGGCGTTTCCTACGAGCAGTACTTC | CAISSWTGVSYEQYF
TRBJ2-3 | - | - | TRBV12-3/TRBV12-4 | TGTGCCAGCAGCCACCTAGGACCCCACAGATACGCGTATTTT | CASSHLGPHRYAYF
TRBJ2-4 | - | - | TRBV10-3 | TGTGCCATCAGTCGAGAGGGGACAGCCAAAAACATTCAGTACTTC | CAISREGTAKNIQYF
TRBJ2-1 | - | once | TRBV4-2 | TGTGCCAGCAGCCAAACGTCCCTTCTCGATGAGCAGTTCTTC | CASSQTSLLDEQFF
TRBJ2-3 | - | - | TRBV5-1 | TGCGCCAGCGCGAGGGGGGGAACGGCAGATACGCAGTATTTT | CASARGGTADTQYF
TRBJ2-7 | TRBD2 | few | TRBV7-6 | TGTGCCAGCAGCGGGGGGGAGGGATACGAGCAGTACTTC | CASSGGEGYEQYF
TRBJ1-1 | - | - | TRBV6-6 | TGTGCCAGCGGCATGACTGAAGCTTTCTTT | CASGMTEAFF
TRBJ1-6 | - | few | TRBV7-9 | TGTGCCAGCAGTCAGGGTCTCTATAATTCACCCCTCCACTTT | CASSQGLYNSPLHF
TRBJ1-2 | TRBD1 | - | TRBV7-2 | TGTGCCAGCAGCTTGTTTACAGGGGCGATCTATGGCTACACCTTC | CASSLFTGAIYGYTF
TRBJ2-7 | TRBD1 | - | TRBV5-5 | TGTGCCAGCGCTTACAGGGGGCTTAGCTACGAGCAGTACTTC | CASAYRGLSYEQYF
TRBJ2-2 | - | - | TRBV7-2 | TGTGCCAGCAGCTTAAGGTCCACCGGGGAGCTGTTTTTT | CASSLRSTGELFF
TRBJ2-1 | - | once | TRBV9 | TGTGCCAGCAGCCGGACCCCTAGGGGCCTCGATGAGCAGTTCTTC | CASSRTPRGLDEQFF
TRBJ2-7 | - | few | TRBV5-1 | TGCGCCAGCAGCTTGGTAGTAGGTACCTACGAGCAGTACTTC | CASSLVVGTYEQYF
TRBJ2-6 | TRBD1 | - | TRBV24-1 | TGTGCCACCCAAGGGACAGCGAGCTCTGGGGCCAACGTCCTGACTTTC | CATQGTASSGANVLTF
TRBJ2-1 | TRBD2 | - | TRBV27 | TGTGCCAGCAGGCCGGGACTAGCGGTTTCTGGGGCCTACAATGAGCAGTTCTTC | CASRPGLAVSGAYNEQFF
TRBJ1-5 | - | - | TRBV20-1 | TGCAGTGCTAGAGACCCGGTCCATCTAAATCAGCCCCAGCATTTT | CSARDPVHLNQPQHF
TRBJ2-1 | - | - | TRBV20-1 | TGCAGTGCCAGCCTACGGGACAATGAGCAGTTCTTC | CSASLRDNEQFF
TRBJ1-1 | - | - | TRBV2 | TGTGCCAGCAGTCCTATCTTAACTGAAGCTTTCTTT | CASSPILTEAFF
TRBJ2-1 | TRBD1 | - | TRBV6-6 | TGTGCTCACGCCGGACAGGGGGAGAAGGAGCAGTTCTTC | CAHAGQGEKEQFF
TRBJ2-5 | - | - | TRBV20-1 | TGCAGTGCTAGAGATAGGTGTGCCGCACAAGAGACCCAGTACTTC | CSARDRCAAQETQYF
TRBJ2-3 | TRBD2 | - | TRBV24-1 | TGTGCCACCAGTGATAGTTTAGCGGGAGCTGGCACAGATACGCAGTATTTT | CATSDSLAGAGTDTQYF
TRBJ2-7 | - | - | TRBV25-1 | TGTGCCAGCAGAGACGATGAGCGGAGCTCCTACGAGCAGTACTTC | CASRDDERSSYEQYF
TRBJ2-3 | - | - | TRBV3-1 | TGTGCCAGCAGCCAAGATCTAGGAGTACACACAGATACGCAGTATTTT | CASSQDLGVHTDTQYF
TRBJ2-7 | TRBD2 | - | TRBV6-5 | TGTGCCAGCAGTTACGACTCAAGCGGGAGAAGGAACGAGCAGTACTTC | CASSYDSSGRRNEQYF
TRBJ2-3 | TRBD2 | - | TRBV29-1 | TGCAGCGTTCCCCTACGTCCTCTCAGCGGGAAAACAGATACGCAGTATTTT | CSVPLRPLSGKTDTQYF
TRBJ1-1 | - | - | TRBV7-2 | TGTGCCAGCAGCCAGGAGGGAGGGTTCACTGAAGCTTTCTTT | CASSQEGGFTEAFF
TRBJ1-2 | - | - | TRBV5-1 | TGCGCCAGCAGCCCCCATCCCCTTAACTATGGCTACACCTTC | CASSPHPLNYGYTF
TRBJ2-3 | - | - | TRBV2 | TGTGCCAGCAGTGGAAGACCTAAGCCCATTAGCACAGATACGCAGTATTTT | CASSGRPKPISTDTQYF
TRBJ2-3 | TRBD2 | - | TRBV12-3/TRBV12-4 | TGTGCCAGCAGTTCGACTAGCGGGGGGGCCACAGATACGCAGTATTTT | CASSSTSGGATDTQYF
TRBJ2-1 | TRBD1 | - | TRBV18 | TGTGCCAGCTCACAACGACAGGGGAACTACAATGAGCAGTTCTTC | CASSQRQGNYNEQFF
TRBJ1-2 | - | - | TRBV3-1 | TGTGCCAGCAGCCAGGGAGTCCCGGCCTTATATGGCTACACCTTC | CASSQGVPALYGYTF
TRBJ2-1 | - | few | TRBV20-1 | TGCAGTGCCGATACGGGACACACGGGGTACGAGCAGTTCTTC | CSADTGHTGYEQFF
TRBJ2-1 | TRBD2 | - | TRBV20-1 | TGCAGTGCTAGTTATTGGGGGGGTAAGCAGTTCTTC | CSASYWGGKQFF
TRBJ1-1 | - | - | TRBV12-3/TRBV12-4 | TGTGCCAGCGCTCGGGGGCCGGGGCGGCTGAACACTGAAGCTTTCTTT | CASARGPGRLNTEAFF
TRBJ2-1 | TRBD2 | - | TRBV29-1 | TGCAGCGTTCCTGACACCCTAGCGGGATTATACAATGAGCAGTTCTTC | CSVPDTLAGLYNEQFF
TRBJ2-1 | - | - | TRBV5-1 | TGCGCCAGCAGCGCCCCGCGTGAGACCCAGTTCTTC | CASSAPRETQFF
TRBJ2-7 | - | - | TRBV3-1 | TGTGCCAGCAGCCAAGGGGGATCGGGCCGGAGGTCATACGAGCAGTACTTC | CASSQGGSGRRSYEQYF
TRBJ2-7 | TRBD2 | few | TRBV6-2/TRBV6-3 | TGTGCCAGCAAACCTAGCGGAGCCTACGAGCAGTACTTC | CASKPSGAYEQYF
TRBJ2-5 | TRBD2 | few | TRBV7-2 | TGTGCCAGCAGGACTAGCGGGAGTAAGACCCAGTACTTC | CASRTSGSKTQYF
TRBJ2-7 | - | - | TRBV18 | TGTGCCAGCTCACACAAGGGCAACTACGAGCAGTACTTC | CASSHKGNYEQYF
TRBJ2-7 | - | - | TRBV20-1 | TGCAGTGCTAGAGATCTGGAAAGGGGTCAACCCTACGAGCAGTACTTC | CSARDLERGQPYEQYF
TRBJ2-7 | TRBD1 | few | TRBV9 | TGTGCCAGCAGCGTTGAAGGGGACAGGGGAGTCTACGAGCAGTACTTC | CASSVEGDRGVYEQYF
TRBJ2-3 | - | - | TRBV5-1 | TGCGCCAGCAGCAAAGAGGGCAGATACGCGTATTTT | CASSKEGRYAYF
TRBJ1-4 | - | few | TRBV20-1 | TGCAGTGCTAGAATGGGGGTTGATGAAAAACTGTTTTTT | CSARMGVDEKLFF
TRBJ2-7 | - | few | TRBV7-9 | TGTGCCAGCAGCTTAGGACTAGCAGGGGAAAGGGAGCAGTACTTC | CASSLGLAGEREQYF
TRBJ1-1 | - | few | TRBV3-1 | TGTGCCAGCAGCCACCGGGGACCGGCGAACACTGAAGCTTTCTTT | CASSHRGPANTEAFF